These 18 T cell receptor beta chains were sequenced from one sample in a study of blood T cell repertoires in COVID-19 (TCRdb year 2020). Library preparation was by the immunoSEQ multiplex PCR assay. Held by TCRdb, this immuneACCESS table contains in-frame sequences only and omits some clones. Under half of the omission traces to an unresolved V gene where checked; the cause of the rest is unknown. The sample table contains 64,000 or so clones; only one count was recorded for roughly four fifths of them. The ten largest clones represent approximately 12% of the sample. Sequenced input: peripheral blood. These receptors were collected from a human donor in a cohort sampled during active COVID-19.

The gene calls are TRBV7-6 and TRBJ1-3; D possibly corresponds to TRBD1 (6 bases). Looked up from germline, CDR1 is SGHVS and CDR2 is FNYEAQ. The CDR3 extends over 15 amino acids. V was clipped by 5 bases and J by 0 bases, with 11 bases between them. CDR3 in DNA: TGTGCCAGCAGCACAAACAGGGTCTCTGGAAACACCATATATTTT. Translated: CASSTNRVSGNTIYF.

This CDR3 reads CASSLGQGFYEQYF. DNA for the CDR3: TGTGCCAGCAGCTTGGGGCAGGGGTTCTACGAGCAGTACTTC. The chain couples TRBV5-4 to TRBJ2-7, with D maybe TRBD1 (6 bases). V was shortened by 0 bases and J by 3 bases, with 10 bases between the two germline ends. Germline assignment: CDR1 SGHNT and CDR2 YYREEE (reference sequence). This CDR3 contains 14 residues.

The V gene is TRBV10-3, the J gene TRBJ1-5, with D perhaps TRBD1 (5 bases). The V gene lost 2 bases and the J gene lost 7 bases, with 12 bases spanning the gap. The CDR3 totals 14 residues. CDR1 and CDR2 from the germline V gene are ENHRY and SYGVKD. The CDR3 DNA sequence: TGTGCCATCAGTGAGAGGCAGGGTGAGCAGCCCCAGCATTTT. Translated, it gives CAISERQGEQPQHF.

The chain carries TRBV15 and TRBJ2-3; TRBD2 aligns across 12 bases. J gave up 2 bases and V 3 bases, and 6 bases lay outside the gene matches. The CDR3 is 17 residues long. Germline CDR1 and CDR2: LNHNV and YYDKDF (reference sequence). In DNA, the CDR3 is TGTGCCACCAGCAGCCTAGCGGGGGGGCCGATCACAGATACGCAGTATTTT. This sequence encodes CATSSLAGGPITDTQYF.

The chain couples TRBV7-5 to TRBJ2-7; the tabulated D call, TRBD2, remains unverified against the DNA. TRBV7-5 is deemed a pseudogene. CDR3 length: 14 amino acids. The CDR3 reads CVRSLVTGTGEQYV. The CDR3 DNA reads TGTGTCAGAAGCTTAGTCACGGGGACTGGGGAGCAGTACGTC.

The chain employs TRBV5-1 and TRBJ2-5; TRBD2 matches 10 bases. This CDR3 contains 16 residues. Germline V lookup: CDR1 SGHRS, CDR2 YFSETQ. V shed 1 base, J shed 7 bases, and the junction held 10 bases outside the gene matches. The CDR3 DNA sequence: TGCGCCAGCAGCTTGCCCGAAGCGGGGGGGCGAGGGACCCAGTACTTC. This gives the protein CASSLPEAGGRGTQYF.

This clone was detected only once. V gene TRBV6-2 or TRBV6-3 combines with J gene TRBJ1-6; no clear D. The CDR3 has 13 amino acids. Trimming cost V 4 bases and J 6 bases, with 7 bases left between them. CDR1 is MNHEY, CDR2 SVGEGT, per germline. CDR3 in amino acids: CASSFRTNSPLHF. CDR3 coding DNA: TGTGCCAGCAGTTTCAGAACTAATTCACCCCTCCACTTT.

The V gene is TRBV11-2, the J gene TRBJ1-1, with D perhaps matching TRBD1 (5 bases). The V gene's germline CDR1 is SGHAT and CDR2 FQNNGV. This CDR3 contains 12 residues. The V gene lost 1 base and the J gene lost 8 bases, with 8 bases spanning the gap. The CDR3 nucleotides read TGTGCCAGCAGCTTAGGGGGCCGAGAAGCTTTCTTT. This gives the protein CASSLGGREAFF.

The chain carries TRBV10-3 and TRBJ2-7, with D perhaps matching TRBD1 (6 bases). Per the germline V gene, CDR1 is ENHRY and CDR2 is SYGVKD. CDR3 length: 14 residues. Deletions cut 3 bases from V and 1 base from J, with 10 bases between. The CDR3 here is CAISDRGDSYEQYF. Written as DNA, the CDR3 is TGTGCCATCAGTGACAGGGGTGATTCCTACGAGCAGTACTTC.

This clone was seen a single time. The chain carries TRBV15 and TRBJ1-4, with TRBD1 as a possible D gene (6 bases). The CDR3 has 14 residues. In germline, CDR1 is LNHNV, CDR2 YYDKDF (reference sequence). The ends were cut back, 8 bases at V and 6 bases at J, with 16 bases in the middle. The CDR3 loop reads CATRGGEGDEKLFF. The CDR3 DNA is TGTGCCACCCGAGGAGGGGAGGGGGATGAAAAACTGTTTTTT.

The CDR3 coding sequence is TGTGCCATCAGTGAGTCGAGACTAGCGGGGGGTGGAGATACGCAGTATTTT. This sequence encodes CAISESRLAGGGDTQYF. The chain carries TRBV10-3 and TRBJ2-3; TRBD2 agrees at 13 bases. The germline V gene encodes CDR1 ENHRY and CDR2 SYGVKD. CDR3 length: 17 amino acids. J lost 5 bases, V lost 0 bases, and 5 bases had no gene match.

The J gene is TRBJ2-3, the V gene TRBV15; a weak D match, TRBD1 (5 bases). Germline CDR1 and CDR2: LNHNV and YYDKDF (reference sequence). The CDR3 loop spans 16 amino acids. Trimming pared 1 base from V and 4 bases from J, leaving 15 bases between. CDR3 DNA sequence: TGTGCCACCAGCAGAGCACTCTTTCAGGGTTCAGATACGCAGTATTTT. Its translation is CATSRALFQGSDTQYF. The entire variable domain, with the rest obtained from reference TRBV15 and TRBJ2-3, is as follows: DAMVIQNPRYQVTQFGKPVTLSCSQTLNHNVMYWYQQKSSQAPKLLFHYYDKDFNNEADTPDNFQSRRPNTSFCFLDIRSPGLGDTAMYLCATSRALFQGSDTQYFGPGTRLTVL.

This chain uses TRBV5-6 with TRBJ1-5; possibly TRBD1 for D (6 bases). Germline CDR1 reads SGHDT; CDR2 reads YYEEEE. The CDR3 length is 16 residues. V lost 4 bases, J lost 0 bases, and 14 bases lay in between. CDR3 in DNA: TGTGCCAGCAGCGGCTCGACAGGAGATAGCAATCAGCCCCAGCATTTT. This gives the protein CASSGSTGDSNQPQHF.

CDR3 bases: TGTGCCAGCCTGCCGCTGGACAGGGCTGGAAACACCATATATTTT. It is translated as CASLPLDRAGNTIYF. This chain joins TRBV27 and TRBJ1-3; 8 bases match TRBD1. The germline gives CDR1 MNHEY, CDR2 SMNVEV (reference sequence). Germline trimming cut 8 bases from V and 2 bases from J; bases unmatched to any gene: 8. The CDR3 loop spans 15 amino acids.

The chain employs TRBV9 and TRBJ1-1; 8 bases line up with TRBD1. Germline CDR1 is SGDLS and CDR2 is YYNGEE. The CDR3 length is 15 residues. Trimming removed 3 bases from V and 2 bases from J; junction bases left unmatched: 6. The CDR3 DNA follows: TGTGCCAGCAGCGCCCGGACAGGGCAAAACACTGAAGCTTTCTTT. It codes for CASSARTGQNTEAFF.

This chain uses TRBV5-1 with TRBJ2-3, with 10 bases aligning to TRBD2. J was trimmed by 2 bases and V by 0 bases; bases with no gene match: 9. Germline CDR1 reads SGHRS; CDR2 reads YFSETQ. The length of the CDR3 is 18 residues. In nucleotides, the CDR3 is TGCGCCAGCAGCTTGGGGAGGGTAACTAGCGGGGACACAGATACGCAGTATTTT. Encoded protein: CASSLGRVTSGDTDTQYF.

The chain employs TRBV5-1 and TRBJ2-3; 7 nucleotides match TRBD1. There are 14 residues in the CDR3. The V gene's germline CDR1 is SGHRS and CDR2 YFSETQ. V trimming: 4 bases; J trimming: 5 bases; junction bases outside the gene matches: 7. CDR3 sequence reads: CASSRYQGEDTQYF. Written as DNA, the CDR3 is TGCGCCAGCAGCAGATACCAGGGGGAAGATACGCAGTATTTT.

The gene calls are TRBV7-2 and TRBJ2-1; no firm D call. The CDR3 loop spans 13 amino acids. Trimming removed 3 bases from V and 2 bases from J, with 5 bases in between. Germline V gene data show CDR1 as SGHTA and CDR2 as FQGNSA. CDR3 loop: CASSFTTYNEQFF. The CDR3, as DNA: TGTGCCAGCAGCTTTACTACCTACAATGAGCAGTTCTTC.